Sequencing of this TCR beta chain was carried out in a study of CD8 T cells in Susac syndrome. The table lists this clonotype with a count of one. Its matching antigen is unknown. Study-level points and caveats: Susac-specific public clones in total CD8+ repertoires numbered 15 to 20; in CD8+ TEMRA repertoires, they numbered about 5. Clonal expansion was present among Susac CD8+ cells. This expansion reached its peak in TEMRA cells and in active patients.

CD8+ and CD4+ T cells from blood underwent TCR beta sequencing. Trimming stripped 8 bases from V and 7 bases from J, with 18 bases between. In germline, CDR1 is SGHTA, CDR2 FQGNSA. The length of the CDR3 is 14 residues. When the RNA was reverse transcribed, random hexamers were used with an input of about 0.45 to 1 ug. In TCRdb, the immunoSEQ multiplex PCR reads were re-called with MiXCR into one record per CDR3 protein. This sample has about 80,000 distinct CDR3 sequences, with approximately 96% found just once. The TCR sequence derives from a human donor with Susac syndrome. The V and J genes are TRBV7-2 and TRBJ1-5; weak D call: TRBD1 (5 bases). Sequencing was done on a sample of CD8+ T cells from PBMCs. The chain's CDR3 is CASCSVRGDQPQHF. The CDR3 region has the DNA TGTGCCAGCTGTTCCGTGCGTGGGGACCAGCCCCAGCATTTT.